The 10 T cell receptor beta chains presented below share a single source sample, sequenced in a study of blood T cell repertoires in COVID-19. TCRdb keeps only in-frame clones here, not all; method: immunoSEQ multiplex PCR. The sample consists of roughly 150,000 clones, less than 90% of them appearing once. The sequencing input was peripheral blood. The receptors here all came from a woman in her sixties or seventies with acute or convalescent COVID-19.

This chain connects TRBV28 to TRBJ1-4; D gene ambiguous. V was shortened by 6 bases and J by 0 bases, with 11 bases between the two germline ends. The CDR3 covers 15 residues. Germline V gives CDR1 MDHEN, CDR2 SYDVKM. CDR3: CASSGQEATNEKLFF. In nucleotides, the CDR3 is TGTGCCAGCAGCGGCCAGGAGGCAACTAATGAAAAACTGTTTTTT.

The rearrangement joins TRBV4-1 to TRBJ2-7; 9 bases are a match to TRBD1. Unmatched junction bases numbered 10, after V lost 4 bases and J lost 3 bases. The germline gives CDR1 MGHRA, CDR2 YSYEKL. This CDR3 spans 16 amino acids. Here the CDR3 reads CASSRSLGQGSYEQYF. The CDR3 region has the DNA TGCGCCAGCAGCCGGTCCCTGGGACAGGGAAGCTACGAGCAGTACTTC.

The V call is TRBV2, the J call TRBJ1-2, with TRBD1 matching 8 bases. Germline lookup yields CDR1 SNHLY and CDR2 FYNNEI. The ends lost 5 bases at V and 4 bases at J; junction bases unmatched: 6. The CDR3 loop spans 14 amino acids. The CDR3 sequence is CASSTGGGGYGYTF. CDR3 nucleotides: TGTGCCAGCAGTACAGGGGGGGGAGGCTATGGCTACACCTTC.

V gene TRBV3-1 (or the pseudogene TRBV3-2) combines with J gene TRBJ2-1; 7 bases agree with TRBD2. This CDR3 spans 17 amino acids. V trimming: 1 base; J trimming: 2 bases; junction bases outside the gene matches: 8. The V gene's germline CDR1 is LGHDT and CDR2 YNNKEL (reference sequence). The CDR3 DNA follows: TGTGCCAGCAGCCAAGGAGGGTCGGGACTAACCTACAATGAGCAGTTCTTC. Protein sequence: CASSQGGSGLTYNEQFF.

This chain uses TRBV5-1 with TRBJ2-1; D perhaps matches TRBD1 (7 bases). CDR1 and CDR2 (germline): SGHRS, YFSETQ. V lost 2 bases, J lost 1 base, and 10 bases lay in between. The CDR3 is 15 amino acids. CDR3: CASSFQGGSYNEQFF. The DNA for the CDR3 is TGCGCCAGCAGCTTCCAGGGGGGATCCTACAATGAGCAGTTCTTC.

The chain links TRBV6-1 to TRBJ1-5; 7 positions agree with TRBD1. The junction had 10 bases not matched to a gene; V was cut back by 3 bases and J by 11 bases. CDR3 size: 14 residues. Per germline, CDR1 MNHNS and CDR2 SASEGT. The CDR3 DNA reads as TGTGCCAGCAGTGACCTCAGGGGGTATGGGGCCCAGCATTTT. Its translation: CASSDLRGYGAQHF.

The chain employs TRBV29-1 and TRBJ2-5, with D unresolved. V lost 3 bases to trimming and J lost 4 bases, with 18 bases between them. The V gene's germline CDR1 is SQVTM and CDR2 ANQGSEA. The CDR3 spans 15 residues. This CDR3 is CSVDLHSRPGETQYF. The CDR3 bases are TGCAGCGTTGACCTCCATTCTCGGCCGGGAGAGACCCAGTACTTC.

The CDR3 DNA reads as TGTGCCAGTAGAGGGACAGCTAATGAAAAACTGTTTTTT. Translation gives CASRGTANEKLFF. V is TRBV19 and J is TRBJ1-4; 7 bases fit TRBD1. Germline CDR1 and CDR2: LNHDA and SQIVND (reference sequence). There are 13 residues in the CDR3. J lost 3 bases, V lost 6 bases, and 1 base had no gene match.

CDR3 nucleotide sequence: TGTGCCAGTCGGACAGGGGGCGACTATGGCTACACCTTC. It encodes CASRTGGDYGYTF. The chain carries TRBV28 and TRBJ1-2; TRBD1 agrees at 11 bases. The ends lost 9 bases at V and 3 bases at J; junction bases unmatched: 3. The CDR3 length is 13 residues. Germline V CDR1 and CDR2: MDHEN, SYDVKM.

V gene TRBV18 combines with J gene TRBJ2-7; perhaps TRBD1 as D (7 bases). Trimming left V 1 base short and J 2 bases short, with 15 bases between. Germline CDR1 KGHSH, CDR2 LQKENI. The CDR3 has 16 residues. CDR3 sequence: CASSPRAGQTTYEQYV. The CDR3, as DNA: TGTGCCAGCTCACCACGCGCGGGACAGACAACCTACGAGCAGTACGTC.